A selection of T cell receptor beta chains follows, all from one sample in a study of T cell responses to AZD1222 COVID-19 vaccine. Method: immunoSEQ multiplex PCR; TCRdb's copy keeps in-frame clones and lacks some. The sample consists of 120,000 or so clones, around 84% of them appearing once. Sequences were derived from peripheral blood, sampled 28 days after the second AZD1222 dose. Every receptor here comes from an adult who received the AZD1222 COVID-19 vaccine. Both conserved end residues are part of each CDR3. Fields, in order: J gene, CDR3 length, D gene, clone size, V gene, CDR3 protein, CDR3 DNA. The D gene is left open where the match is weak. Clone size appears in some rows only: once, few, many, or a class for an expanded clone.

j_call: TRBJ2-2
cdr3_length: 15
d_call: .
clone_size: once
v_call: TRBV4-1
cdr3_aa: CASSQLGVNTGELFF
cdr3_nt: TGCGCCAGCAGCCAGTTAGGCGTGAACACCGGGGAGCTGTTTTTT

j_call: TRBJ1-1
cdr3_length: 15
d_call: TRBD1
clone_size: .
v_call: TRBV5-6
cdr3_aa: CASSIGDRVVTEAFF
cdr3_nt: TGTGCCAGCAGCATCGGGGACAGGGTCGTCACTGAAGCTTTCTTT

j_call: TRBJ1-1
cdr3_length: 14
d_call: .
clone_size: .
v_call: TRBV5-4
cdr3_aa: CASSLEDANTEAFF
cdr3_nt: TGTGCCAGCAGCTTGGAGGACGCGAACACTGAAGCTTTCTTT

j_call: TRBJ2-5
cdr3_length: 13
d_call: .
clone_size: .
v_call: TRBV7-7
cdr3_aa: CASSLGTVETQYF
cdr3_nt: TGTGCCAGCAGCTTGGGGACGGTAGAGACCCAGTACTTC

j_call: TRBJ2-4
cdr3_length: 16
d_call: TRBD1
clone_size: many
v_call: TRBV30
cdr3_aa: CAWSDGQGASRVVQYF
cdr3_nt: TGTGCCTGGAGTGATGGACAGGGGGCGTCCCGGGTGGTTCAGTACTTC

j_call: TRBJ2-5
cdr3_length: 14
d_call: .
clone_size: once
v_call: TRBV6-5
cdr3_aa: CASSPIGTPETQYF
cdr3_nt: TGTGCCAGCAGTCCGATCGGGACTCCCGAGACCCAGTACTTC

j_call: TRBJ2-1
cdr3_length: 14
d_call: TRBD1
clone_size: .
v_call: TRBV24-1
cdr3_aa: CATAGTGASNEQFF
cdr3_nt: TGTGCCACCGCCGGGACAGGGGCGTCCAATGAGCAGTTCTTC

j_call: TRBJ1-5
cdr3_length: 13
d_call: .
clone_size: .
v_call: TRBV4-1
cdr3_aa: CASSLSGDQPQHF
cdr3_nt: TGCGCCAGCAGCCTGTCCGGGGATCAGCCCCAGCATTTT

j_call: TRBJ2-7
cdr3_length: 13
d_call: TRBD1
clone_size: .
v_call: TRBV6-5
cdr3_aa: CATLTGAVYEQYF
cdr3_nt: TGTGCCACTCTGACAGGGGCTGTCTACGAGCAGTACTTC

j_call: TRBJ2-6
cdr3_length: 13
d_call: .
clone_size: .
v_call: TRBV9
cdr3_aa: CASSVVGANVLTF
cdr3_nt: TGTGCCAGCAGCGTAGTTGGGGCCAACGTCCTGACTTTC

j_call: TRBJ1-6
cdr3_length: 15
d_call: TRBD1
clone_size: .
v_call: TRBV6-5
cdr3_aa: CASSYTTGTEAPLHF
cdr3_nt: TGTGCCAGCAGTTACACAACCGGGACAGAGGCACCCCTCCACTTT

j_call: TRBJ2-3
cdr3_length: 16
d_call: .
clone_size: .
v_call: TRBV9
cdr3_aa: CASSVEGDPRTDTQYF
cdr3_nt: TGTGCCAGCAGCGTAGAGGGGGACCCCCGCACAGATACGCAGTATTTT

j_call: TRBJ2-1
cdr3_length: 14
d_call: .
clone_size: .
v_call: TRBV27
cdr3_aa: CASGITGTHNEQFF
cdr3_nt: TGTGCCAGCGGTATAACAGGGACGCACAATGAGCAGTTCTTC

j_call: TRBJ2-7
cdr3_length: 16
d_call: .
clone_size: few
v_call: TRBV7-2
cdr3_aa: CASSFIGGESSYEQYF
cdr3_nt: TGTGCCAGCAGCTTTATAGGAGGGGAGAGCTCCTACGAGCAGTACTTC

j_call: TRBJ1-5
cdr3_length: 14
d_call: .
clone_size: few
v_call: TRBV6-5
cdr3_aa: CASRNGDRNQPQHF
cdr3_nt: TGTGCCAGCAGGAATGGGGACCGCAATCAGCCCCAGCATTTT

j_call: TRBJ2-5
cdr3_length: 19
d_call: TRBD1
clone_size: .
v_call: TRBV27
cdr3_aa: CASSPDRRVQTGGRETQYF
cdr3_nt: TGTGCCAGCAGCCCGGACAGGCGGGTCCAGACAGGGGGCCGGGAGACCCAGTACTTC

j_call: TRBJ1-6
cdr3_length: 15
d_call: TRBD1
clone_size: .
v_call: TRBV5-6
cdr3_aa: CASSTGQGWNSPLHF
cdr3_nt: TGTGCCAGCAGCACCGGACAGGGTTGGAATTCACCCCTCCACTTT

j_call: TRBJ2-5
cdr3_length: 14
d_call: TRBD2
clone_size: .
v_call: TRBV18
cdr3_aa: CASSPTGGGETQYF
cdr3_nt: TGTGCCAGCTCACCAACGGGAGGAGGAGAGACCCAGTACTTC

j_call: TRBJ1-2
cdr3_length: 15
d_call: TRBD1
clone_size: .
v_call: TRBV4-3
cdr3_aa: CASSQDLGQFYGYTF
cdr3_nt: TGCGCCAGCAGCCAAGACCTGGGACAGTTCTATGGCTACACCTTC

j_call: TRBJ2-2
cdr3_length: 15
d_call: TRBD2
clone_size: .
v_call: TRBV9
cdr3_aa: CASSGLADYTGELFF
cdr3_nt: TGTGCCAGCAGCGGACTAGCGGACTACACCGGGGAGCTGTTTTTT

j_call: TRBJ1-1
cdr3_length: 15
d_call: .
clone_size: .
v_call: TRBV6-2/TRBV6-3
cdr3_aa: CASSHRGGLGTEAFF
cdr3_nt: TGTGCCAGCAGTCACCGGGGGGGGCTGGGCACTGAAGCTTTCTTT

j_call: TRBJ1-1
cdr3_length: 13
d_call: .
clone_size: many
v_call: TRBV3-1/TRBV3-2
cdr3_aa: CASSQDSGIEAFF
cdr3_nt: TGTGCCAGCAGCCAAGACTCGGGGATCGAAGCTTTCTTT

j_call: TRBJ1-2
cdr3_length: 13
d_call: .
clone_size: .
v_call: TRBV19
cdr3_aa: CASSLGGTSGYTF
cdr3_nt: TGTGCCAGTAGTCTCGGAGGGACAAGTGGCTACACCTTC

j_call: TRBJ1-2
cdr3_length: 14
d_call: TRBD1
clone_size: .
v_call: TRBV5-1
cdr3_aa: CASSWTGENYGYTF
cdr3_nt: TGCGCCAGCAGCTGGACAGGCGAGAACTATGGCTACACCTTC

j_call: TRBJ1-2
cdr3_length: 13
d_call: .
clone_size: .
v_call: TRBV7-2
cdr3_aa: CASSRTEIYGYTF
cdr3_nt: TGTGCCAGCAGTCGTACAGAGATCTATGGCTACACCTTC

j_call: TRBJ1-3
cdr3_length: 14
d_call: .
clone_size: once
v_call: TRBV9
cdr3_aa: CASSVGQTGNTIYF
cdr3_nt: TGTGCCAGCAGCGTAGGACAGACCGGAAACACCATATATTTT

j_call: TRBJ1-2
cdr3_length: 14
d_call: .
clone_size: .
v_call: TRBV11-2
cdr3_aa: CASSFGETNYGYTF
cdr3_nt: TGTGCCAGCAGCTTCGGGGAGACTAACTATGGCTACACCTTC

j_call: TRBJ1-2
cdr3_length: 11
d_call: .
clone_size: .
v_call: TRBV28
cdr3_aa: CASSLFSDYTF
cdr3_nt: TGTGCCAGCAGTTTGTTCTCTGACTACACCTTC

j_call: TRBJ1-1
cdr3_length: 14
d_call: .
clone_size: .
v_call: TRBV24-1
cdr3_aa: CATNRQDLNTEAFF
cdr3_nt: TGTGCCACCAATCGACAGGACCTGAACACTGAAGCTTTCTTT

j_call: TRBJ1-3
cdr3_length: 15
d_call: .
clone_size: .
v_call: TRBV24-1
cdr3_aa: CATSGSGESGNTIYF
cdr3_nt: TGTGCCACCAGTGGCTCAGGGGAATCTGGAAACACCATATATTTT

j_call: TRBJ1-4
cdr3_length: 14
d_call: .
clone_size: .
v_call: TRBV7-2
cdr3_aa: CASSLATVQEKLFF
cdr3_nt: TGTGCCAGCAGCTTAGCGACAGTGCAAGAAAAACTGTTTTTT

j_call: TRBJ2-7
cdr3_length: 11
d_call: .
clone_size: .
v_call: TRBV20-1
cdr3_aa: CSAKTLNEQYF
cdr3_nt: TGCAGTGCTAAAACACTTAACGAGCAGTACTTC

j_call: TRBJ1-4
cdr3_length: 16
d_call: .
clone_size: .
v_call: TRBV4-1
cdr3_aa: CASSQVGWNLNEKLFF
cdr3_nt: TGCGCCAGCAGCCAAGTTGGGTGGAACCTTAATGAAAAACTGTTTTTT

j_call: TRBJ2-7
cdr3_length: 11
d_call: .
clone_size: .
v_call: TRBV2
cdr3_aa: CASSPRTEQYF
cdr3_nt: TGTGCCAGCTCCCCCCGGACCGAGCAGTACTTC

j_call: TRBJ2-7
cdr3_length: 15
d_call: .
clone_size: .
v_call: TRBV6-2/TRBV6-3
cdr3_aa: CASSYSAESSYEQYF
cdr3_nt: TGTGCCAGCAGTTACTCGGCGGAAAGCTCCTACGAGCAGTACTTC

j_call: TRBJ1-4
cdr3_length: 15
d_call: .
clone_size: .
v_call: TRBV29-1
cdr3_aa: CSVSSLGPTGEKLFF
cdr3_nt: TGCAGCGTATCGTCTCTCGGACCAACTGGGGAAAAACTGTTTTTT

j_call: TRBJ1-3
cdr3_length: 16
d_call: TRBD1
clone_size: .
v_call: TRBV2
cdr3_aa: CASSQQGLSSGNTIYF
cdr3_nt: TGTGCCAGCAGTCAACAGGGGCTCAGCTCTGGAAACACCATATATTTT

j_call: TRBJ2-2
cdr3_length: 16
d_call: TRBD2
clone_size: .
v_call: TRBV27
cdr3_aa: CASSFATSGGSGELFF
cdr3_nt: TGTGCCAGCAGTTTCGCGACTAGCGGGGGGAGCGGGGAGCTGTTTTTT

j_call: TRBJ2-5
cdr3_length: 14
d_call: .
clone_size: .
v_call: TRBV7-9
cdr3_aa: CASSREVGEETQYF
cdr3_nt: TGTGCCAGCAGCCGAGAAGTCGGGGAAGAGACCCAGTACTTC

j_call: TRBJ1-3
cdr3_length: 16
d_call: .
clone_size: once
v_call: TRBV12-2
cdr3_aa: CASRFIMGTSGNTIYF
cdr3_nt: TGTGCAAGTCGCTTTATCATGGGGACCTCTGGAAACACCATATATTTT

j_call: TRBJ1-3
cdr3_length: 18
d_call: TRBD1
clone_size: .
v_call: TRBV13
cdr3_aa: CASSTNPGTGGPGNTIYF
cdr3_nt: TGTGCCAGCAGCACAAACCCCGGGACAGGGGGCCCTGGAAACACCATATATTTT

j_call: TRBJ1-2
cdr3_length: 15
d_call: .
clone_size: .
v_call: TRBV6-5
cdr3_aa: CASSYSFGPTYGYTF
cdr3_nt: TGTGCCAGCAGTTACTCTTTCGGGCCCACCTATGGCTACACCTTC

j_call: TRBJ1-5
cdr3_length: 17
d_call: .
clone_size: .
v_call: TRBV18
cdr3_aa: CASSLAPTVSSNQPQHF
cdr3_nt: TGTGCCAGCTCTCTAGCCCCGACAGTATCAAGCAATCAGCCCCAGCATTTT

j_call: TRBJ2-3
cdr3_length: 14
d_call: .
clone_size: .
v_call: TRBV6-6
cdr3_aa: CASSYLYLTDTQYF
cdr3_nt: TGTGCCAGCAGTTACTTGTATCTCACAGATACGCAGTATTTT

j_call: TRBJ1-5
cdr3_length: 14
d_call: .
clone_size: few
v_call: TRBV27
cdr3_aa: CASKGPYSNQPQHF
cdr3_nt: TGTGCCAGCAAGGGTCCCTATAGCAATCAGCCCCAGCATTTT

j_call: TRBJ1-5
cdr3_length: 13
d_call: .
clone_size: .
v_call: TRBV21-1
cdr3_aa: CASPEGSNQPQHF
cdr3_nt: TGTGCCAGCCCTGAGGGTAGCAATCAGCCCCAGCATTTT

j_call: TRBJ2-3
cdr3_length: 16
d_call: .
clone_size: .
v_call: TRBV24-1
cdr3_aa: CATSDLIFGGTDTQYF
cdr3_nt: TGTGCCACCAGTGATTTGATTTTCGGAGGGACAGATACGCAGTATTTT

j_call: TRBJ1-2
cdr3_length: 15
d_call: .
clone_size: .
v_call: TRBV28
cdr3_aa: CASSSPGAGAHGYTF
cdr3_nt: TGTGCCAGCAGTTCTCCCGGGGCAGGGGCTCATGGCTACACCTTC

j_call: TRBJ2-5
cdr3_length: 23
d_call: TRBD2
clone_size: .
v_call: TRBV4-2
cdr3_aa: CASSPPFRVRAGGHLNFQETQYF
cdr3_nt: TGTGCCAGCAGCCCTCCCTTTAGGGTGCGAGCGGGGGGGCATCTGAACTTTCAAGAGACCCAGTACTTC

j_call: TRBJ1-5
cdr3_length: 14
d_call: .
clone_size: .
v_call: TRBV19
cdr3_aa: CASQSDSWPQPQHF
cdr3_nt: TGTGCCAGTCAATCCGACTCTTGGCCTCAGCCCCAGCATTTT

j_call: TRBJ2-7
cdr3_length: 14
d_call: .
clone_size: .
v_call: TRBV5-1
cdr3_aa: CASSLVGRVYEQYF
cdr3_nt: TGCGCCAGCAGCTTGGTGGGCAGAGTCTACGAGCAGTACTTC